One and the same sample provided the 10 T cell receptor beta chains below, sequenced in a study of T cells in Graves' hyperthyroidism and ophthalmopathy. Researchers took RNA transcripts and amplified the TCR beta CDR3 regions from them. Researchers ran a first-round RT-PCR on the TCR CDR3 using the HTBI primer set. TCRdb independently ran MiXCR on the multiplex PCR reads; one entry per CDR3 protein. The table has about half a million distinct CDR3 sequences, less than 25% seen once. The sample was blood. Source of these receptors: a woman in her 30s with Graves' ophthalmopathy.

This clonotype was recorded many times. The V gene is TRBV29-1, the J gene TRBJ1-1; D possibly corresponds to TRBD1 (6 bases). The germline V gene has CDR1 SQVTM and CDR2 ANQGSEA. Trimming pared 4 bases from V and 3 bases from J, leaving 9 bases between. The CDR3 contains 12 residues. CDR3 nucleotide sequence: TGCAGCGTTGCGGGACACGACACTGAAGCTTTCTTT. It is translated as CSVAGHDTEAFF.

This chain uses TRBV2 with TRBJ1-1, with D unclear. Trimming pared 7 bases from V and 6 bases from J, leaving 18 bases between. Germline V gene lookup returns CDR1 SNHLY and CDR2 FYNNEI. The CDR3 extends over 14 amino acids. The CDR3: CASTLRTVWAEAFF. CDR3 in DNA: TGTGCCAGCACCCTGAGGACTGTCTGGGCTGAAGCTTTCTTT.

The genes are TRBV19 and TRBJ1-5; D ambiguous. Deletions cut 2 bases from V and 2 bases from J, with 10 bases between. Per the germline V gene, CDR1 is LNHDA and CDR2 is SQIVND (reference sequence). The CDR3 contains 15 residues. CDR3 loop: CASSISWEGNQPQHF. CDR3 bases: TGTGCCAGTAGTATATCCTGGGAGGGCAATCAGCCCCAGCATTTT.

At least ten counts were recorded for this clonotype. The chain has TRBV7-3 and TRBJ2-7; 7 bases align to TRBD2. Germline CDR1 SGHTA, CDR2 FQGTGA. The CDR3 consists of 16 residues. J gave up 5 bases and V 5 bases, and 15 bases lay outside the gene matches. DNA of the CDR3: TGTGCCAGCAGCCTCATAGCGGGCCGAACTAGGCACGAGCAGTACTTC. This gives the protein CASSLIAGRTRHEQYF.

This clonotype was seen more than once but under ten times. A much larger clonotype is one base distant, so this may be a read error. The chain has TRBV7-2 and TRBJ2-2; D might be TRBD1 (5 bases). Germline lookup yields CDR1 SGHTA and CDR2 FQGNSA. This CDR3 region has 16 residues. CDR3 region: CASGLAGISGTGELFF. For the CDR3, the DNA is TGTGCCAGCGGCTTAGCAGGGATCTCGGGCACCGGGGAGCTGTTTTTT.

The chain combines TRBV10-3 with TRBJ2-7; 9 bases fit TRBD2. Looked up from germline, CDR1 is ENHRY and CDR2 is SYGVKD. CDR3 length equals 15 residues. The junction had 8 bases not matched to a gene; V was cut back by 4 bases and J by 4 bases. CDR3 nucleotide sequence: TGTGCCATCAGTGGAGGAGCGGGAGGTTTGTACGAGCAGTACTTC. Its protein product is CAISGGAGGLYEQYF.

Many counts were recorded for this clonotype. The rearrangement uses TRBV9 and TRBJ1-2, with D perhaps matching TRBD1 (5 bases). Germline V gene sequence: CDR1 SGDLS, CDR2 YYNGEE. The V gene lost 6 bases and the J gene lost 4 bases, with 16 bases spanning the gap. CDR3 size: 14 residues. In nucleotides, the CDR3 is TGTGCCAGCACTCCCGCAGGGTTGGGCTATGGCTACACCTTC. Translated, it gives CASTPAGLGYGYTF.

The V call is TRBV19, the J call TRBJ1-5, with 7 bases that match TRBD1. The J segment lost 3 bases and the V segment lost 1 base, leaving 9 bases of the junction unmatched. This CDR3 region has 17 residues. CDR1 is LNHDA and CDR2 is SQIVND in the germline V gene (reference sequence). CDR3 bases: TGTGCCAGTAGTATAGGATTCTCGGGACAGCTCAATCAGCCCCAGCATTTT. This sequence encodes CASSIGFSGQLNQPQHF.

This clonotype was seen at least ten times. The chain is built from TRBV27 and TRBJ2-2; D perhaps matches TRBD1 (5 bases). The ends were cut back, 3 bases at V and 3 bases at J, with 11 bases in the middle. This CDR3 comprises 15 residues. Germline V gene lookup returns CDR1 MNHEY and CDR2 SMNVEV (reference sequence). This chain's CDR3 is CASSFGSRDTGELFF. CDR3 DNA sequence: TGTGCCAGCAGTTTTGGTAGCAGGGACACCGGGGAGCTGTTTTTT.

Turning to this clonotype: A single base separates this from a much larger clone, so it may be a read error. The chain employs TRBV14 and TRBJ2-7, with 11 bases that match TRBD2. The CDR3 covers 15 residues. Losses at the gene ends were 0 bases for V and 3 bases for J; bases not matched to a gene: 1. Germline CDR1 and CDR2: SGHDN and FVKESK. The CDR3 is CASSQELAGVYEQYF. The CDR3 nucleotides are TGTGCCAGCAGCCAAGAACTAGCGGGGGTCTACGAGCAGTACTTC.